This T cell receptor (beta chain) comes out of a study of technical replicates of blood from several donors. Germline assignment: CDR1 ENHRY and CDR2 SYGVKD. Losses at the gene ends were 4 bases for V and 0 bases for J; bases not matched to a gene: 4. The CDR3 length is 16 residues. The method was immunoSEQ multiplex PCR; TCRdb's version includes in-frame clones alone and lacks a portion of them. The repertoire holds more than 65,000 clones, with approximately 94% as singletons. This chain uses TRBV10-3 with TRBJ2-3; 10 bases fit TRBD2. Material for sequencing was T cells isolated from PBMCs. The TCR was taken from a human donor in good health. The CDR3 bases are TGTGCCATCAGTGCTGAACTAGCGGGAAGCACAGATACGCAGTATTTT. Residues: CAISAELAGSTDTQYF.